Sequencing of this TCR beta chain was carried out in a study of cytomegalovirus exposure and HLA in healthy donors. A remark on this clone: Its antigen is still unknown.

Data came from immunoSEQ multiplex PCR; TCRdb stores just in-frame clones and leaves some out. The sample holds 100,000 to 150,000 clones, 85% to 90% seen once. Whole-study results and caveats: Researchers catalogued about 150 TCR beta chains as cytomegalovirus-associated.

The CDR3 has 16 amino acids. The sequencing input was PBMCs. This chain uses TRBV21-1 with TRBJ2-7; TRBD2 was called by the table and not checked on the DNA. TRBV21-1 is a pseudogene locus. The sequence came from a woman aged 18-30 years in good health and CMV-seronegative. CDR3 DNA sequence: TGTGCCAGCAGCGCCAAGCGGGGGATAAGACACTACGAGCAGTACTTC. Translation: CASSAKRGIRHYEQYF.